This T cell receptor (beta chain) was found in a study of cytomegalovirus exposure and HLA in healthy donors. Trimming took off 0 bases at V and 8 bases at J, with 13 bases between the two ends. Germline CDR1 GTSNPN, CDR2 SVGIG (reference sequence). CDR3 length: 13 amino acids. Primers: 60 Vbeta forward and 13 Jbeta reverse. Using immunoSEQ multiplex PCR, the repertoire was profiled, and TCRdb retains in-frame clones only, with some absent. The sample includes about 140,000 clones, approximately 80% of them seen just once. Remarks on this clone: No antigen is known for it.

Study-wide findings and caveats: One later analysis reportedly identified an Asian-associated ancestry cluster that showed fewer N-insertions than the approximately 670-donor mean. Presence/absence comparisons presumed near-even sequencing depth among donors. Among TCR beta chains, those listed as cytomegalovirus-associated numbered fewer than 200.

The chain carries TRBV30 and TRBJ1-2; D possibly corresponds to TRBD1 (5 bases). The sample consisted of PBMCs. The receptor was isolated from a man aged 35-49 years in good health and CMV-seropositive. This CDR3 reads CAWSVQAEVGYTF. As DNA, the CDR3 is TGTGCCTGGAGTGTACAGGCTGAAGTGGGCTACACCTTC.